The clone carrying this TCR beta chain has only one observation. The data were obtained in a study of CD8+CD57+ T cells in acquired aplastic anemia. The template used for profiling TCR beta VDJ and CDR3 was genomic DNA. Each CDR3 protein is one row after TCRdb ran MiXCR on the reads. The sample has some 290,000 distinct CDR3 sequences; around 60% are singletons. The CDR3 is 12 residues long. The germline gives CDR1 SQVTM, CDR2 ANQGSEA. The ends lost 5 bases at V and 10 bases at J; junction bases unmatched: 5. The sequenced material came from sorted CD4+, CD8+, or CD8+CD57+ T cells (not recorded which) from PBMCs. This chain joins TRBV29-1 and TRBJ1-6; TRBD1 aligns across 7 bases. The TCR originated in a human donor with severe aplastic anemia or a healthy control (not recorded which). The CDR3 here is CSVRQGESPLHF. In nucleotides, the CDR3 is TGCAGCGTTCGGCAGGGGGAATCACCCCTCCACTTT. Full variable domain (missing parts from reference TRBV29-1 and TRBJ1-6): SAVISQKPSRDICQRGTSLTIQCQVDSQVTMMFWYRQQPGQSLTLIATANQGSEATYESGFVIDKFPISRPNLTFSTLTVSNMSPEDSSIYLCSVRQGESPLHFGNGTRLTVT.